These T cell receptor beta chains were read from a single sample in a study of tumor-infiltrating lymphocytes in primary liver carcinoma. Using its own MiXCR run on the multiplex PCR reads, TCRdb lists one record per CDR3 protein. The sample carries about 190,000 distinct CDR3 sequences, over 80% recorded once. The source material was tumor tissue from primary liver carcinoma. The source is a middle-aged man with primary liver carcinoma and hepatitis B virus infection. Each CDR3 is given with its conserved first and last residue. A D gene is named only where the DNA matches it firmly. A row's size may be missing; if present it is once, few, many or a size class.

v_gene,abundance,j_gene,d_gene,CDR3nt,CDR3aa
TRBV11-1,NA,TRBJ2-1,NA,TGTGCCAGCAGCTTACGAGCTAGGGCCTCCTACAATGAGCAGTTCTTC,CASSLRARASYNEQFF
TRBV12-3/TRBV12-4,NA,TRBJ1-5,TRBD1,TGTGCCAGCAGAAACACTCAGGGGGCCGCTAATCAGCCTCAGCATTTT,CASRNTQGAANQPQHF
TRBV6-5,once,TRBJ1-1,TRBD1,TGTGCCAGCACCCAGATCCTACAGGGGAGGGCTTACTTT,CASTQILQGRAYF
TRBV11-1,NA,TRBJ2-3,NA,TGCCCCCGCAGCTCTGGGGGAAGCTCTGTTGGAGCCCGCACAGATACGCAATATTTT,CPRSSGGSSVGARTDTQYF
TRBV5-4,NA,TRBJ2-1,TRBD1,TGTGCCAGCAGCCCCGGCGAAGGGGGCTATGTGCATGAGCAGTTCTTC,CASSPGEGGYVHEQFF
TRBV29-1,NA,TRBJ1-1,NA,TGCAGGGTACTCGTCACTGAAGCTTTCTTT,CRVLVTEAFF
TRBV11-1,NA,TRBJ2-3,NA,TGTGCATGTAGCTCTAGGGGAAGCTCTGTTGGAGCCCACACAGATACGCAGTATTTT,CACSSRGSSVGAHTDTQYF
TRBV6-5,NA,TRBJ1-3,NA,TGTGCCTGCAGCCAAGGAGGCCACTCTGGAAACACCATATATTTT,CACSQGGHSGNTIYF
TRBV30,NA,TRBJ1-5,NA,TGTGCCTGGAGGGGTCGGGGCAATCATCCCCAGCATTTT,CAWRGRGNHPQHF
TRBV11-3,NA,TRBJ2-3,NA,TGTGCCAGCAGTCCGGGGATTCAGTGGGCCTTGGATATGCAATATTTT,CASSPGIQWALDMQYF
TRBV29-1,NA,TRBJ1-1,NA,TGCAGCAGTACACGGGGCTGGGGGATGAACTCTGAAGCTTTCTTT,CSSTRGWGMNSEAFF
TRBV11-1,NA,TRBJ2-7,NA,TGTGTGAGCAGCCCAGACAACTACGAGCAGTACTTC,CVSSPDNYEQYF
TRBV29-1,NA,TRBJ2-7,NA,TGCAGCGTCGCCTTTTGGGATAGCTCCTATGAGCAGTACTTC,CSVAFWDSSYEQYF
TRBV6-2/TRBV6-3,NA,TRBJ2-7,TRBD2,TGTGCCAGCAAAACGGGAGGCCCCACCTCCACCTACGAACAGTACTTC,CASKTGGPTSTYEQYF
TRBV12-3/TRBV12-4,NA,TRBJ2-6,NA,TGTGCCAGCAGACGGACCCGACTAGTCCCCGGTCGGGCCTCTAGGGCCAATGTCCTGACTTTC,CASRRTRLVPGRASRANVLTF
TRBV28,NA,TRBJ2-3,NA,TGTGCCAGCACTTTCCAGGGAGCTACTCAGCCCCAGTATTTT,CASTFQGATQPQYF
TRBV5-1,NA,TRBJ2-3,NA,TGCGCCATCAGCTTCAATGACAGTCCGGATACGCAGTATTTT,CAISFNDSPDTQYF
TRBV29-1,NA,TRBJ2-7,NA,TGCAGCGTTACCCCCAGGGGTGGCTCCTACGAGCAGTACTTC,CSVTPRGGSYEQYF
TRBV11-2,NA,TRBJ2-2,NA,TGTGCCAGCATCATAACCGCTACTTGGACGGTGGGGACCGGGGAGATGTTTTTT,CASIITATWTVGTGEMFF
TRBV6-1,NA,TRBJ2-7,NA,TGTGCCAGCAGTGAAGCGCCGGGACCACGCTACGAGCTGTACTTC,CASSEAPGPRYELYF
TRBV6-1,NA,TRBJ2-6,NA,TGTGCCACCCCGACTAACGGGAACTCTGGGGCCAACGTCCTGTCTTTC,CATPTNGNSGANVLSF
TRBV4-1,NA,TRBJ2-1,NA,TGCACCATCAGCGCGGGACAGCAGTCCTTC,CTISAGQQSF
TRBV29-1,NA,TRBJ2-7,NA,TGCAGCGCTATGACATCTGAGACCGGCTCTCCCTACGAGCAGTACTTC,CSAMTSETGSPYEQYF
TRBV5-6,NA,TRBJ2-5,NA,TGTGCCAGCAGCTTGACGACGGATCTGGAGACCCAGTACTTC,CASSLTTDLETQYF
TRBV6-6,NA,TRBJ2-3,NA,TGTGCCAGCAGGTCTACAAGGGGTGGAGATAAGCAGTATTTT,CASRSTRGGDKQYF
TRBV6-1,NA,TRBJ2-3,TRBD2,TGTGCCAGCACTGATGTAGCGGGAGCTGGGGATACGCAGTATTTT,CASTDVAGAGDTQYF
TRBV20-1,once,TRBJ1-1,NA,TGCAGTGCATTAGGAAGGGGGAGTCGCACTGAAGCTTTCTTT,CSALGRGSRTEAFF
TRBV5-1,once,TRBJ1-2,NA,TGCGCCAGCAGCCCCGAGTACGGATCCAATGGCCACACCTTC,CASSPEYGSNGHTF
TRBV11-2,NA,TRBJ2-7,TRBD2,TGTGCCAGCAGCTTAGTGTGCGGGAGTCACAACGAGCAGTACTTC,CASSLVCGSHNEQYF
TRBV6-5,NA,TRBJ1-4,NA,TGTGCCAGCAGTTACCCAGGAGGGACATGGGGGAAAAATGAAAAACTGTTTTTT,CASSYPGGTWGKNEKLFF
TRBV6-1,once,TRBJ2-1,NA,TGTACCAGCAGTGAAGAGAGGGGCACTGAGCAGTTCTTC,CTSSEERGTEQFF
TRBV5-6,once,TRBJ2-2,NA,TGTGCCAGCAGCCTGTGTCTAGGTACGAACACAGGGGAGCTGTTTTTT,CASSLCLGTNTGELFF
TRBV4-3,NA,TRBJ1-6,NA,TGCGCCAACAACTCCTGGGACAAGGGAAGGAATTCACCCCTCCACTTT,CANNSWDKGRNSPLHF
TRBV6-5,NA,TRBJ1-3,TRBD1,TGTGACTGCAGCTTCGGACAGGGGAGAGTGGGAAACACCATATATTTT,CDCSFGQGRVGNTIYF
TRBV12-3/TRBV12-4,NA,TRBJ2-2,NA,TGTGCCAGCAGGGATCGACAGCGGACCACAGGGGAGCTGTTTTTT,CASRDRQRTTGELFF
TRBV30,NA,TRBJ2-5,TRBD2,TGTGTCTGTTCGGGACTAGCGGCCTTTGGGACCCAGTACTTC,CVCSGLAAFGTQYF
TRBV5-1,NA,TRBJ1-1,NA,TGCACCAGAAGCTCCAGGGGACGTCAGAACACTGAAGCTTTCTTT,CTRSSRGRQNTEAFF
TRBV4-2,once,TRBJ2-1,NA,TGTGCCAGTAGCCAAGATGGAGGGAAGGCTCTCGGCAATGAGCAGTTCTTC,CASSQDGGKALGNEQFF
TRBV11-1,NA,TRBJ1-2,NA,TGTGCCAGCAGCTTCAAGGGATCTGCCTATGGCTACGCCTTC,CASSFKGSAYGYAF
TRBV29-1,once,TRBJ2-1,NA,TGCAGCGCCCATAAAACCAGAGGCGACGATGAGCAGTTCTTC,CSAHKTRGDDEQFF
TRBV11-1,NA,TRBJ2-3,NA,TGTGCCAGCAACTCTGGGGGAAGCTCTCTTGGAGCCCACACAGATACGCAGTATTTT,CASNSGGSSLGAHTDTQYF
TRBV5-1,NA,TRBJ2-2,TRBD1,TGCGCCAGCAGCGACAGGGTTCCGAACACCGGGGATCTATTTTTT,CASSDRVPNTGDLFF
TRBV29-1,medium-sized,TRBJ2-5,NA,TGCAGCGTTGAATTCCCAGCCGCCCAAGAGACCCAGTACTTC,CSVEFPAAQETQYF
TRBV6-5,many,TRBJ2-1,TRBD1,TGTGCCAGCAGTGACCGATCCGGGACAGGGCTATACAATGAGCAGTTCTTC,CASSDRSGTGLYNEQFF
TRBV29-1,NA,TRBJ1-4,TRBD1,TGCAGTACATCTGGACAGGGACATTATGATAAACTGTTTTTT,CSTSGQGHYDKLFF
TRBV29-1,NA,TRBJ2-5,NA,TGCAGCGTTGATGGGACTGGGGGGGAGACCCAGTACTTC,CSVDGTGGETQYF
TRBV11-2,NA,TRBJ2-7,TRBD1,TGTGCCAGCAGTTTAGGACAGGTCCTCGAACAGTACTTC,CASSLGQVLEQYF
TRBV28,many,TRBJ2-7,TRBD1,TGTGCCAGCAGCGCCCCCGGGACAGGTTACTACGAGCAGTACTTC,CASSAPGTGYYEQYF